This T cell receptor (beta chain) is from a study of blood T cell repertoires in COVID-19. Overall study: The United States, Italy and Spain provided the acute and convalescent COVID-19 samples. T cells, B-cell-depleted T cells, or PBMCs supplied cDNA or gDNA.

Original analysis: Reference gene primers were amplified, and this amplification served to estimate nucleated cell counts. The protocol was immunoSEQ multiplex PCR, while the TCRdb copy is restricted to in-frame clones and leaves out a portion. The V and J calls and clone size were taken over from that table, and D and trimming were inferred from the DNA. The data contain over 200,000 clones, over 75% of them singletons. The ends lost 4 bases at V and 2 bases at J; junction bases unmatched: 3. The CDR3 consists of 14 residues. The germline V gene encodes CDR1 LGHDT and CDR2 YNNKEL (reference sequence).

Material for sequencing was peripheral blood. The receptor was derived from a man between 40 and 49 years old with active or convalescent COVID-19. The chain couples TRBV3-1 (or the pseudogene TRBV3-2) to TRBJ2-5; TRBD1 matches 8 bases. CDR3 sequence (DNA): TGTGCCAGCAGCCTACAGGGGGGTCAAGAGACCCAGTACTTC. It is translated as CASSLQGGQETQYF.